The 17 T cell receptor beta chains below all came from one sample that was sequenced in a study of T-cell memory formation after mild COVID-19. MiXCR was run by TCRdb on the 5' RACE reads, yielding one entry per CDR3 protein. There are roughly 560,000 distinct CDR3 sequences in the sample; roughly 20% occur only once, and 9.5% to 15% lies in the top ten. The specimen sequenced was PBMCs or a T cell subset sorted from them (not recorded which). The receptors shown here come from an adult woman who had mild COVID-19 (a few samples of this study predate the infection). Cell type and time point are not known.

The chain carries TRBV24-1 and TRBJ2-1; D gene uncertain. Germline V gene lookup returns CDR1 KGHDR and CDR2 SFDVKD. Trimming removed 3 bases from V and 8 bases from J, with 13 bases in between. The CDR3 length is 14 residues. The CDR3 spells CATSDRRNLDEQFF. CDR3 sequence (DNA): TGTGCCACCAGTGATCGCCGGAATCTGGATGAGCAGTTCTTC.

A few counts support this clonotype. The chain is built from TRBV24-1 and TRBJ2-1; TRBD1 aligns across 10 bases. There are 15 residues in the CDR3. V gave up 3 bases and J gave up 7 bases; unmatched junction bases: 5. Germline V gene sequence: CDR1 KGHDR, CDR2 SFDVKD. CDR3 nucleotides: TGTGCCACCAGTGATGTGACAGGGGGCAAGAATGAGCAGTTCTTC. Translation: CATSDVTGGKNEQFF.

The V gene is TRBV24-1, the J gene TRBJ2-3, with TRBD2 identical over 7 bases. This CDR3 region has 17 residues. The V gene end was trimmed by 4 bases and the J gene end by 5 bases; junction bases not matched to a gene: 14. CDR1 is KGHDR, CDR2 SFDVKD, per germline. This CDR3 reads CATSEPLAGTRKDTQYF. CDR3 nucleotides: TGTGCCACCAGTGAACCGTTAGCGGGTACCCGCAAAGATACGCAGTATTTT.

This clonotype was seen a handful of times. The V and J genes are TRBV14 and TRBJ2-1, with TRBD1 matching over 9 bases. The CDR3 consists of 14 residues. Germline lookup yields CDR1 SGHDN and CDR2 FVKESK. With V trimmed by 5 bases and J by 9 bases, 8 bases remained unmatched. This chain's CDR3 is CASSTYRGRVEQFF. The CDR3 region has the DNA TGTGCCAGCAGCACTTACAGGGGGCGAGTTGAGCAGTTCTTC.

The rearrangement links TRBV4-2 to TRBJ2-1, with D perhaps assigned TRBD1 or TRBD2 (5 bases each). There are 16 residues in the CDR3. Germline CDR1 reads LGHNA; CDR2 reads YNFKEQ. The V and J ends lost 0 bases and 4 bases respectively, with 13 bases between them. The CDR3 is CASSQDRRDAYNEQFF. Here the CDR3 DNA reads TGTGCCAGCAGCCAAGATCGCCGGGACGCATACAATGAGCAGTTCTTC.

The chain couples TRBV5-5 to TRBJ1-2; 7 positions agree with TRBD1. V trimming: 3 bases; J trimming: 7 bases; junction bases outside the gene matches: 15. The germline V gene encodes CDR1 SGHKS and CDR2 YYEKEE (reference sequence). There are 16 residues in the CDR3. CDR3 loop: CASSSRGTVPVGGYTF. The CDR3 nucleotides are TGTGCCAGCAGCTCCCGGGGGACAGTCCCTGTGGGTGGCTACACCTTC.

V is TRBV29-1 and J is TRBJ2-3; D ambiguous. This CDR3 has 14 residues. Germline lookup yields CDR1 SQVTM and CDR2 ANQGSEA. V gave up 4 bases and J gave up 0 bases, with 11 bases separating them. CDR3 sequence: CSVVKDTSTDTQYF. The CDR3 DNA sequence: TGCAGCGTTGTTAAAGACACTAGCACAGATACGCAGTATTTT.

This clonotype has more than one count but fewer than ten. The gene calls are TRBV12-3 or TRBV12-4 and TRBJ2-5, with TRBD2 matching 7 bases. The CDR3 is 17 residues long. V lost 1 base to trimming and J lost 1 base; unmatched junction nucleotides: 9. CDR3 sequence: CASSLVGAGYSQETQYF. The CDR3 region has the DNA TGTGCCAGCAGTTTAGTGGGAGCGGGATACTCCCAAGAGACCCAGTACTTC.

The J gene is TRBJ2-2, the V gene TRBV5-6, with TRBD1 as a possible D gene (6 bases). The CDR3 runs 15 residues. V gave up 4 bases and J gave up 4 bases, with 14 bases separating them. Per germline, CDR1 SGHDT and CDR2 YYEEEE. CDR3 sequence (DNA): TGTGCCAGCAGCCCTTACCAGGGGTCCACCGGGGAGCTGTTTTTT. Residues: CASSPYQGSTGELFF.

This clonotype occurred a few times. This chain uses TRBV25-1 with TRBJ1-5, with 7 bases aligning to TRBD1. The CDR3 consists of 14 residues. Germline V gene sequence: CDR1 MGHDK, CDR2 SYGVNS. Trimming cost V 5 bases and J 6 bases; bases outside gene matches: 7. CDR3 coding DNA: TGTGCCAGCAGTCAGACAGGGCAGGGTCAGCCCCAGCATTTT. It encodes CASSQTGQGQPQHF.

As regards this clonotype: An end of the junction differs from the germline gene, which may be a read error. The V and J genes are TRBV12-3 or TRBV12-4 and TRBJ2-7; the match to TRBD2 covers 9 bases. The CDR3 totals 12 residues. The CDR3 reads CASSLAGLAGNF. CDR3 nucleotide sequence: TGTGCCAGCAGTTTAGCGGGACTAGCCGGGAACTTC.

In this sample, this clonotype turned up many times. The rearrangement joins TRBV5-5 to TRBJ2-7; D remains unclear. The germline V gene encodes CDR1 SGHKS and CDR2 YYEKEE (reference sequence). V lost 0 bases and J lost 1, with 8 bases in between. CDR3 size: 14 residues. CDR3 DNA: TGTGCCAGCAGCTTGGACAGCCATTCCTACGAGCAGTACTTC. Its translation is CASSLDSHSYEQYF.

V is TRBV19 and J is TRBJ1-1, with D perhaps TRBD1 (5 bases). The V gene's germline CDR1 is LNHDA and CDR2 SQIVND (reference sequence). This CDR3 contains 15 residues. V shed 4 bases and J shed 0 bases, with 12 bases lying between them. CDR3 nucleotide sequence: TGTGCCAGTAGTAAGCCGGGACGGATGAACACTGAAGCTTTCTTT. Residues: CASSKPGRMNTEAFF.

This clonotype was detected a few times. The V call is TRBV6-5, the J call TRBJ1-4; D perhaps matches TRBD1 (6 bases). With 5 bases removed from V and 7 bases from J, the gap between germline ends came to 17 bases. The CDR3 extends over 15 amino acids. The germline gives CDR1 MNHEY, CDR2 SVGAGI. CDR3 amino acids: CASSPSGGLSEKLFF. The DNA for the CDR3 is TGTGCCAGCAGTCCGTCGGGGGGGCTCAGTGAAAAACTGTTTTTT.

V usage is TRBV7-9 and J usage is TRBJ2-5; 7 nucleotides agree with TRBD1. Germline V gene sequence: CDR1 SEHNR, CDR2 FQNEAQ (reference sequence). The CDR3 totals 16 residues. Trimming cost V 6 bases and J 1 base; bases outside gene matches: 11. Here the CDR3 reads CASSPGTEPTQETQYF. The CDR3 nucleotides read TGTGCCAGCAGTCCCGGGACAGAGCCAACCCAAGAGACCCAGTACTTC. Variable domain in full (rest from reference TRBV7-9 and TRBJ2-5): DTGVSQNPRHKITKRGQNVTFRCDPISEHNRLYWYRQTLGQGPEFLTYFQNEAQLEKSRLLSDRFSAERPKGSFSTLEIQRTEQGDSAMYLCASSPGTEPTQETQYFGPGTRLLVL.

The rearrangement joins TRBV5-1 to TRBJ2-1; D is uncertain. The V and J ends lost 1 base and 8 bases respectively, with 7 bases between them. Germline lookup yields CDR1 SGHRS and CDR2 YFSETQ. This CDR3 spans 12 amino acids. The CDR3 bases are TGCGCCAGCAGCTTGTCCGGCGATGAGCAGTTCTTC. Translation gives CASSLSGDEQFF. Full variable domain (missing parts from reference TRBV5-1 and TRBJ2-1): KAGVTQTPRYLIKTRGQQVTLSCSPISGHRSVSWYQQTPGQGLQFLFEYFSETQRNKGNFPGRFSGRQFSNSRSEMNVSTLELGDSALYLCASSLSGDEQFFGPGTRLTVL.

This clonotype was seen a few times. The gene calls are TRBV20-1 and TRBJ1-5; D is unresolved. The V end was cut by 6 bases, the J end by 0 bases, with 9 bases between. The CDR3 is made up of 13 amino acids. Germline V gene lookup returns CDR1 DFQATT and CDR2 SNEGSKA (reference sequence). DNA of the CDR3: TGCAGTGCCATAGCCAATAGCAATCAGCCCCAGCATTTT. Translated, it gives CSAIANSNQPQHF.